A selection of T cell receptor beta chains follows, all from one sample in a study of T cell changes during pregnancy in multiple sclerosis. Sequencing used immunoSEQ multiplex PCR; TCRdb keeps in-frame clones, though not all of them. The sample lists tens of thousands of clones; about 94% were seen once. This material consisted of peripheral blood, taken in the second trimester of pregnancy. Every receptor here comes from a female donor in good health, enrolled as a control in a pregnancy study. The CDR3 runs from the conserved cysteine through the conserved F or W. Each record gives: D gene, V gene, CDR3 length, J gene, CDR3 protein, CDR3 DNA. D genes are given only for firm matches.

D: TRBD1
V: TRBV29-1
length: 13
J: TRBJ2-5
CDR3: CSVEPGQGLGQYF
DNA: TGCAGCGTTGAGCCGGGACAGGGTCTGGGCCAGTACTTC

D: -
V: TRBV9
length: 19
J: TRBJ1-3
CDR3: CASSVVRSGAKYRGNTIYF
DNA: TGTGCCAGCAGCGTAGTTAGAAGTGGAGCGAAGTATAGGGGAAACACCATATATTTT

D: TRBD2
V: TRBV7-8
length: 13
J: TRBJ2-7
CDR3: CASSLGSGGEQYF
DNA: TGTGCCAGCAGCTTAGGATCGGGGGGCGAGCAGTACTTC

D: -
V: TRBV28
length: 13
J: TRBJ2-7
CDR3: CASATEGVYEQYF
DNA: TGTGCCAGCGCTACCGAGGGGGTCTACGAGCAGTACTTC

D: -
V: TRBV6-9
length: 15
J: TRBJ2-7
CDR3: CASNPLRDGSYEQYF
DNA: TGTGCCAGCAACCCACTGCGGGACGGCTCCTACGAGCAGTACTTC

D: -
V: TRBV28
length: 13
J: TRBJ1-2
CDR3: CASGNWGLYGYTF
DNA: TGTGCCAGCGGAAACTGGGGGCTCTATGGCTACACCTTC

D: TRBD2
V: TRBV28
length: 15
J: TRBJ2-7
CDR3: CASSFSGTGLYEQYF
DNA: TGTGCCAGCAGTTTTAGCGGGACGGGCCTGTACGAGCAGTACTTC

D: TRBD1
V: TRBV2
length: 14
J: TRBJ2-5
CDR3: CASSASRGQGTQYF
DNA: TGTGCCAGCAGTGCTTCCAGGGGGCAGGGGACCCAGTACTTC

D: TRBD1
V: TRBV9
length: 15
J: TRBJ2-3
CDR3: CASRLGDRGTDTQYF
DNA: TGTGCCAGCCGATTGGGGGACAGGGGAACAGATACGCAGTATTTT

D: -
V: TRBV6-5
length: 15
J: TRBJ1-5
CDR3: CASRFNRDNNQPQHF
DNA: TGTGCCAGCAGATTTAACCGGGACAACAATCAGCCCCAGCATTTT

D: -
V: TRBV29-1
length: 13
J: TRBJ2-5
CDR3: CSVERGGGETQYF
DNA: TGCAGCGTTGAAAGGGGAGGGGGGGAGACCCAGTACTTC

D: TRBD1
V: TRBV28
length: 15
J: TRBJ2-2
CDR3: CASSLGQGYTGELFF
DNA: TGTGCCAGCAGTCTGGGACAGGGGTACACCGGGGAGCTGTTTTTT

D: -
V: TRBV28
length: 15
J: TRBJ2-1
CDR3: CASSQRSTGYYEQFF
DNA: TGTGCCAGCAGTCAAAGATCCACAGGGTATTATGAGCAGTTCTTC

D: TRBD1
V: TRBV28
length: 16
J: TRBJ2-3
CDR3: CASSSPSGQGVDTQYF
DNA: TGTGCCAGCAGTTCCCCCTCGGGACAGGGTGTGGATACGCAGTATTTT

D: TRBD2
V: TRBV28
length: 13
J: TRBJ2-7
CDR3: CASDPGTRVEQYF
DNA: TGTGCCAGCGACCCCGGGACTAGGGTCGAGCAGTACTTC

D: -
V: TRBV7-6
length: 13
J: TRBJ2-1
CDR3: CASSLSLYNEQFF
DNA: TGTGCCAGCAGCTTATCTTTATACAATGAGCAGTTCTTC

D: TRBD2
V: TRBV6-1
length: 15
J: TRBJ2-3
CDR3: CASTSTSGSGDTQYF
DNA: TGTGCCAGCACTTCGACTAGCGGGAGCGGTGATACGCAGTATTTT

D: -
V: TRBV28
length: 16
J: TRBJ2-1
CDR3: CASSWTYGPLGGEQFF
DNA: TGTGCCAGCAGTTGGACCTACGGACCTTTAGGGGGTGAGCAGTTCTTC

D: -
V: TRBV11-2
length: 13
J: TRBJ1-2
CDR3: CASSLDRVLGYTF
DNA: TGTGCCAGCAGCTTAGACAGGGTACTGGGCTACACCTTC

D: TRBD2
V: TRBV4-1
length: 12
J: TRBJ2-7
CDR3: CASAGLAYEQYF
DNA: TGCGCCAGCGCGGGACTAGCCTACGAGCAGTACTTC

D: -
V: TRBV7-2
length: 14
J: TRBJ2-1
CDR3: CASSLNGLNGEQFF
DNA: TGTGCCAGCAGCTTAAACGGACTTAATGGTGAGCAGTTCTTC

D: TRBD2
V: TRBV5-1
length: 18
J: TRBJ2-1
CDR3: CASSSKWTSGSRTNEQFF
DNA: TGCGCCAGCAGCTCGAAATGGACTAGCGGGAGTCGCACTAATGAGCAGTTCTTC

D: TRBD1
V: TRBV7-8
length: 15
J: TRBJ2-7
CDR3: CASSSRTGTWYEQYF
DNA: TGTGCCAGCAGCTCCCGGACAGGGACATGGTACGAGCAGTACTTC

D: TRBD2
V: TRBV25-1
length: 14
J: TRBJ2-5
CDR3: CASSDGLAKETQYF
DNA: TGTGCCAGCAGTGACGGACTAGCGAAAGAGACCCAGTACTTC

D: -
V: TRBV7-9
length: 14
J: TRBJ1-1
CDR3: CASSETDLNTEAFF
DNA: TGTGCCAGCAGCGAGACAGACCTGAACACTGAAGCTTTCTTT

D: -
V: TRBV28
length: 17
J: TRBJ1-5
CDR3: CASSFWEGLQGHQPQHF
DNA: TGTGCCAGCAGTTTTTGGGAAGGGTTGCAGGGGCATCAGCCCCAGCATTTT

D: -
V: TRBV18
length: 16
J: TRBJ1-3
CDR3: CASSPLLRGAENTIYF
DNA: TGTGCCAGCTCACCTCTTCTACGGGGGGCAGAAAACACCATATATTTT

D: -
V: TRBV5-1
length: 16
J: TRBJ1-3
CDR3: CASSLTGSLAGNTIYF
DNA: TGCGCCAGCAGCTTGACAGGGAGCTTAGCTGGAAACACCATATATTTT